This TCR beta chain was captured in a study of cytomegalovirus exposure and HLA in healthy donors. As for this clone: The antigen is undetermined.

The study sampled nominally healthy donors, though unrecorded immune exposures were likely. The PCR made use of 60 Vbeta and 13 Jbeta primers. Using immunoSEQ multiplex PCR, the repertoire was profiled, and TCRdb retains in-frame clones only, with some absent. The data show approximately 45,000 clones, and the top ten clones hold around 7.4%. Study-wide findings and caveats: Later analysis placed DRB1 highest and HLA-C lowest in TCR association rates, which differed by HLA locus.

The source is a male donor in good health and CMV-seronegative. Material for sequencing was PBMCs.

CDR3 in amino acids: CASKTGLIPDTQYF. CDR3 nucleotides: TGTGCCAGCAAGACAGGGTTGATTCCAGATACGCAGTATTTT. The V and J genes are TRBV27 and TRBJ2-3, with 7 bases identical to TRBD1. The ends lost 7 bases at V and 4 bases at J; junction bases unmatched: 8. Germline V gives CDR1 MNHEY, CDR2 SMNVEV (reference sequence). The CDR3 is 14 residues long.